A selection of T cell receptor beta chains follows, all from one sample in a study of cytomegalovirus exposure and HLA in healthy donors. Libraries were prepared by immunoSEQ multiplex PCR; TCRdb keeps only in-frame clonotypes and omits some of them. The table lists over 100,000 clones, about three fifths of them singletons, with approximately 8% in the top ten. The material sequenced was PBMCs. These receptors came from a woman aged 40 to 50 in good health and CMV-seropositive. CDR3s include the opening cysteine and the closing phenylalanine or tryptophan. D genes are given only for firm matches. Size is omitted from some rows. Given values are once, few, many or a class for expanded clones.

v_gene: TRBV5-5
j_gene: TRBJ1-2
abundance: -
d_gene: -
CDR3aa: CASSRAETETSF

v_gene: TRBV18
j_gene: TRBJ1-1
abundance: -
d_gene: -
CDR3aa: CASSRQELNTEAFF

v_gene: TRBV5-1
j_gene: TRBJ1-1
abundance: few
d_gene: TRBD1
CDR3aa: CASSVDRSNTEAFF

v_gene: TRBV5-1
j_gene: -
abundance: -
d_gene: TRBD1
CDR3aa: CASSEDRGKDEQYF

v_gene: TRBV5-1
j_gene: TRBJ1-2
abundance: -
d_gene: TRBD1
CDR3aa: CASSLAGTVTNYGYTF

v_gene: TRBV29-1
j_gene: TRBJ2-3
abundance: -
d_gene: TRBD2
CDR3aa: CSVVVGAGESDTQYF

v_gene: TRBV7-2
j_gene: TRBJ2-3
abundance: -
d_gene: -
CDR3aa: CASSSYTDTQYF

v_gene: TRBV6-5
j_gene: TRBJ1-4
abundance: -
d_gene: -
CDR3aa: CASSSDASTNEKLFF

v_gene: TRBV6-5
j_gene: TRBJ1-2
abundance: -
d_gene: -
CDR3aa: CASSYSGGSPYGYTF

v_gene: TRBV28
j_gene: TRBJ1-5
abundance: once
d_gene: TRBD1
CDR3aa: CASSPTAGGGYGNQPQHF

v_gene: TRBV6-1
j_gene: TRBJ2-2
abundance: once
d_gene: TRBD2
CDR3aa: CASSERALAGGAGELFF

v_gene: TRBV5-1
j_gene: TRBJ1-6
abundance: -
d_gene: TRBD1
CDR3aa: CASSLGGQGAYNSPLHF

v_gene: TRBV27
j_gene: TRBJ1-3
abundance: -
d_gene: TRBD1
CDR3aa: CASSRTGPISGNTIYF

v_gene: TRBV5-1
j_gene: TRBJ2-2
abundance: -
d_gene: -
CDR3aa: CASSLEARAAGELFF

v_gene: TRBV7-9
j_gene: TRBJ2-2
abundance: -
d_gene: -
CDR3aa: CSSSRDTLIGELFF

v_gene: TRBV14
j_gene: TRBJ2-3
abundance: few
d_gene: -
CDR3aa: CASRQTGSTDTQYF

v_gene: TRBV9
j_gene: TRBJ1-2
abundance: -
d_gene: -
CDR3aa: CASSVVGAAHGYGYTF

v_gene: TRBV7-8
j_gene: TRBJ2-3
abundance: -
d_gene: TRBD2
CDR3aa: CASSSWGSGREDTQYF

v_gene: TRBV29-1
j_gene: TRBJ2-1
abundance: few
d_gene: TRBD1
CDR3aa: CSADRDRGDNEQFF

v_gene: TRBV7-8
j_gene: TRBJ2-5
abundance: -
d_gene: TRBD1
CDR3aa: CASSFQQGAGETQYF

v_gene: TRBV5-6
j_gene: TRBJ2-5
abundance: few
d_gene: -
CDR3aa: CASSLSGVKETQYF

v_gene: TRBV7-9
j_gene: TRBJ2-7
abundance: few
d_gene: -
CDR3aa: CASSLGPTSGEQYF

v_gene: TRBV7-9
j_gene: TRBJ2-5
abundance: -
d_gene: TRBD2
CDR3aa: CASSLISGLLGTQYF

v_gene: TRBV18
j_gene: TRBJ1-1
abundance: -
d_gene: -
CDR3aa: CASSPPNGAGTEAFF

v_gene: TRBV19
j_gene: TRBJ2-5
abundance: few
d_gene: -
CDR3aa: CASSTDFETQYF

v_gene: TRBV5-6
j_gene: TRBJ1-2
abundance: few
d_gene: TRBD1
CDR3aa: CASSLRSTGGYHGYTF

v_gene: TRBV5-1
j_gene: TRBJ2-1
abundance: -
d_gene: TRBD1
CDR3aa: CASSSDRSEQFF

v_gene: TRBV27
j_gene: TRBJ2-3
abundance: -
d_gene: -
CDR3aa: CASRRKTGSDTQYF

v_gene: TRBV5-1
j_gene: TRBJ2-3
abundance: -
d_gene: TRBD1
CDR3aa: CASSLRDRGTDTQYF

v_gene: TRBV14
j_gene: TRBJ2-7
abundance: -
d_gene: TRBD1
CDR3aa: CASSQEEGQGYEQYF

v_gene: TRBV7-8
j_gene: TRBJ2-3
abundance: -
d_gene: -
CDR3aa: CASSLVVMSADTQYF

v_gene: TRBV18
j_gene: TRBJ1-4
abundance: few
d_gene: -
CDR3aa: CASSPETGFEKLFF

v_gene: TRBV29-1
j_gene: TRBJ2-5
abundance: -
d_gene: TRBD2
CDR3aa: CSVLAGGETQYF

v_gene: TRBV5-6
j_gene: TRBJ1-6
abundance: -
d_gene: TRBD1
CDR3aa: CASSLGTGGYNSPLHF

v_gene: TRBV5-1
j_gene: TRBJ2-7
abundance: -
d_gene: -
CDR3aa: CASSFPQGGYYEQYF

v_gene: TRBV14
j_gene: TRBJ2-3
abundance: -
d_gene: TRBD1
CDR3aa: CASSQDFTGGNADTQYF

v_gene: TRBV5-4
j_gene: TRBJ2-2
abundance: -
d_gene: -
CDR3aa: CASSLGVPGGELFF

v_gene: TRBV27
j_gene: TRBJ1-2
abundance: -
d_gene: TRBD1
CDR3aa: CASSRQGNIYGYTF

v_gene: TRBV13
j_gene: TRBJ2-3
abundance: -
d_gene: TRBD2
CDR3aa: CASSLRLAGTDTQYF

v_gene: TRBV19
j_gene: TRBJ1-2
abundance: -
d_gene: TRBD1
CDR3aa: CASRPFDGAGQGTNYGYTF

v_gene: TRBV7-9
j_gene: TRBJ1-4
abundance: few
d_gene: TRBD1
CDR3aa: CASSPDRGNEKLFF

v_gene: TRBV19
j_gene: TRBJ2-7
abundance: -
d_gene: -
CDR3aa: CASSPGGVTYEQYF

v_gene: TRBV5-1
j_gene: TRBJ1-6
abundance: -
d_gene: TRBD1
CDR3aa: CASSLAIQGANSPLHF

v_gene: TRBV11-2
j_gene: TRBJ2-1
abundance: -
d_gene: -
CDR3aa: CASSLGAGAYNEQFF

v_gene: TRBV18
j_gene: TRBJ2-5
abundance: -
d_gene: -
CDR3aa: CASSPPGLPQETQYF

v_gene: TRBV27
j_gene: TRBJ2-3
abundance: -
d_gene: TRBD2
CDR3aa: CASSPTRRGTDTQYF

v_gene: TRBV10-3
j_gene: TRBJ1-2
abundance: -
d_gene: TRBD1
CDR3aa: CAISEPTGTGLSRGYTF

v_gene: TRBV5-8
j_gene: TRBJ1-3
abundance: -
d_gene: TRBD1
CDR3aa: CASSSEDRTGNTIYF